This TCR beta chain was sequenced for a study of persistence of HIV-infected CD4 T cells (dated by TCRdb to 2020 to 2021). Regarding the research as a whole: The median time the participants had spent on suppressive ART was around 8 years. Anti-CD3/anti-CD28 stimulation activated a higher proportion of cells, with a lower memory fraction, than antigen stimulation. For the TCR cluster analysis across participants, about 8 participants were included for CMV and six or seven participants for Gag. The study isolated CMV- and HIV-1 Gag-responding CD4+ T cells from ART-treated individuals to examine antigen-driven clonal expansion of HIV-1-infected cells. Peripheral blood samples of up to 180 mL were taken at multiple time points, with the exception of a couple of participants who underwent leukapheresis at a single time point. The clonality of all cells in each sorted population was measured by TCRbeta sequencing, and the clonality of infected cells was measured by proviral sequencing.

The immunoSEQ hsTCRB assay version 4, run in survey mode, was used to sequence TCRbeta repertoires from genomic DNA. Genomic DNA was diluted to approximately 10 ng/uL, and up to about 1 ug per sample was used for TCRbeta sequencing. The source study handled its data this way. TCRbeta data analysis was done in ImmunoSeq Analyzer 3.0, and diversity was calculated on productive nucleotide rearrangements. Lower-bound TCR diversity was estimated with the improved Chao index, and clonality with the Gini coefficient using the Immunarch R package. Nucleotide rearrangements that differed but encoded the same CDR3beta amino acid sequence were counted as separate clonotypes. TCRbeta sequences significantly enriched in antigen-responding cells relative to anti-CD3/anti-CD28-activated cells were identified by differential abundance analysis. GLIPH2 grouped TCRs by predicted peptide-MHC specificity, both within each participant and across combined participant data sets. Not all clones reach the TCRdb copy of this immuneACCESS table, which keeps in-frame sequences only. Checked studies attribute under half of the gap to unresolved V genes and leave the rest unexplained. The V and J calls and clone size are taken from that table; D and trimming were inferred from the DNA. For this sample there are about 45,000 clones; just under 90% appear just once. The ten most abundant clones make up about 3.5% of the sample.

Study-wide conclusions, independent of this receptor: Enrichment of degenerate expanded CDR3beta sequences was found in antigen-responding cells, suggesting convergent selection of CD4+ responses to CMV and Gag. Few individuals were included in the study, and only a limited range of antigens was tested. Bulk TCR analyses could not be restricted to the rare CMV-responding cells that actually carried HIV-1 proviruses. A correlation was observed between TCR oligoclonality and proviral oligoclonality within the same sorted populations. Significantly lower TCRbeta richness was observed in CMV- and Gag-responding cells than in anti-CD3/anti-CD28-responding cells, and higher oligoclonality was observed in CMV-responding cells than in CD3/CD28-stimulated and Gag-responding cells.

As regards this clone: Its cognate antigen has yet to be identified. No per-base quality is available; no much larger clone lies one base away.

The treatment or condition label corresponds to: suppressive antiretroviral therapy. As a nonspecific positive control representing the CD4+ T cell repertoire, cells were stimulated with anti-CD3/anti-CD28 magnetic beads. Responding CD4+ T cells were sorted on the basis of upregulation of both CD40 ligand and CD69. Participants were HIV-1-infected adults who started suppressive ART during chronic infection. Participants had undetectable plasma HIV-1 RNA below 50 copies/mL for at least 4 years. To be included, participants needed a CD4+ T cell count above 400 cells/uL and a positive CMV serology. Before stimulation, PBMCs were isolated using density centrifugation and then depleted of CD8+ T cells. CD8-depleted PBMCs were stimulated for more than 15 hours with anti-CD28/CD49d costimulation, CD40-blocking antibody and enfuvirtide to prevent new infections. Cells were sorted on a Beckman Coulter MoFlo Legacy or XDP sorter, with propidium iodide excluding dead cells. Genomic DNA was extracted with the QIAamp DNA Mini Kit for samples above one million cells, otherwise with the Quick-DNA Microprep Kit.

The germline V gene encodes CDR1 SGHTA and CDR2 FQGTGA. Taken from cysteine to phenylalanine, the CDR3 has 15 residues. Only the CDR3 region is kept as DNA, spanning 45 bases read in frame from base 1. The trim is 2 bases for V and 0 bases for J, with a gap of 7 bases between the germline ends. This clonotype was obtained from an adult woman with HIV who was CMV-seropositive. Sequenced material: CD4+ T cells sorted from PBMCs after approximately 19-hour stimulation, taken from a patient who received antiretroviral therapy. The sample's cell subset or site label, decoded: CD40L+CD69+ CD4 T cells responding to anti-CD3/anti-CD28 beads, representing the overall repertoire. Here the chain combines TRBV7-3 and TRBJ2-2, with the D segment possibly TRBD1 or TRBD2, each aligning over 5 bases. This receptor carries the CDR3 CASSLGTTNTGELFF. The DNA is TGTGCCAGCAGCTTAGGGACCACGAACACCGGGGAGCTGTTTTTT.